This TCR beta chain originates from a study of cytomegalovirus exposure and HLA in healthy donors. Study-level findings and limits: Researchers catalogued approximately 160 TCR beta chains as cytomegalovirus-associated. A missense variant in DCLRE1C was later tied to TCR beta V- and J-gene trimming. Later findings reportedly placed an Asian-associated ancestry cluster below the approximately 650-donor mean for N-insertions.

Germline V lookup: CDR1 PRHDT, CDR2 FYEKMQ (reference sequence). With 5 bases removed from V and 2 bases from J, the gap between germline ends came to 10 bases. The CDR3 totals 13 residues. This PCR relied on a set of 60 Vbeta primers and 13 Jbeta primers. TCRdb keeps only in-frame clones here, not all; method: immunoSEQ multiplex PCR. The sample has about 200,000 clones; about 86% are singletons. About this clone: What it recognizes is unknown.

This chain links TRBV13 with TRBJ2-7; D gene unclear. This clonotype originated in a woman aged 30 to 39 in good health and CMV-seronegative. The material sequenced was PBMCs. CDR3 nucleotides: TGTGCCAGCAGCCCCGACGGAGCCTACGAGCAGTACTTC. Protein: CASSPDGAYEQYF.